A single sample gave rise to the 6 T cell receptor beta chains below, sequenced in a study of CD8 T cells in ankylosing spondylitis. TCRdb called the 5' RACE reads again in MiXCR, with one record for every CDR3 protein. The sample records approximately 250,000 distinct CDR3 sequences, about 10% being singletons. The sample taken for sequencing was blood, either unsorted or a sorted T cell fraction (not recorded which). Receptors were obtained from a male donor with ankylosing spondylitis or in good health (not recorded which).

This clonotype was counted ten times or more. The V call is TRBV27, the J call TRBJ2-5, with a possible D match to TRBD1 (5 bases). The CDR3 covers 15 residues. The ends were cut back, 4 bases at V and 4 bases at J, with 16 bases in the middle. Germline V gives CDR1 MNHEY, CDR2 SMNVEV (reference sequence). The CDR3, as DNA: TGTGCCAGCAGTTCCCTGGGTGATAGGGGAGAGACCCAGTACTTC. It translates to CASSSLGDRGETQYF.

At least ten counts were recorded for this clonotype. This chain uses TRBV14 with TRBJ2-4; D unresolved. Germline values: CDR1 SGHDN, CDR2 FVKESK. This CDR3 comprises 12 residues. Trimming took off 5 bases at V and 6 bases at J, with 8 bases between the two ends. The CDR3 spells CASSSSPNIQYF. The CDR3 region has the DNA TGTGCCAGCAGCTCCTCCCCAAACATTCAGTACTTC.

The sample holds a few counts of this clonotype. The rearrangement links TRBV19 to TRBJ2-7; 9 nucleotides line up with TRBD1. This CDR3 comprises 15 residues. V lost 5 bases to trimming and J lost 2 bases; unmatched junction nucleotides: 7. Germline lookup yields CDR1 LNHDA and CDR2 SQIVND (reference sequence). The CDR3 DNA follows: TGTGCCAGTAGTCTCCGGGACAGGGAACCCTACGAGCAGTACTTC. Its translation: CASSLRDREPYEQYF.

This clonotype occurred many times. The chain couples TRBV6-5 to TRBJ2-7, with a weak D call TRBD2 (6 bases). Germline V gives CDR1 MNHEY, CDR2 SVGAGI. Between the trimmed V and J ends, which lost 2 bases and 5 bases, there was a span of 7 bases. The CDR3 is made up of 12 amino acids. The CDR3 bases are TGTGCCAGCAGTTACCGCGGGAACGAGCAGTACTTC. Amino acids: CASSYRGNEQYF.

In its sample, this clonotype was seen many times. The chain uses TRBV18 and TRBJ1-5; TRBD1 is a possible D gene (5 bases). V was pared by 2 bases and J by 6 bases, with 14 bases between. CDR3 length: 15 amino acids. Germline assignment: CDR1 KGHSH and CDR2 LQKENI. The CDR3 nucleotides are TGTGCCAGCTCACCAATGGAGGGGATGGGTCAGCCCCAGCATTTT. Translated, it gives CASSPMEGMGQPQHF.

The table lists this clonotype with a few counts. V gene TRBV4-2 combines with J gene TRBJ2-1; the match to TRBD2 covers 7 bases. CDR3 length equals 16 residues. The trim removed 1 base at V and 6 bases at J, leaving 9 bases unmatched. Germline V gives CDR1 LGHNA, CDR2 YNFKEQ. The CDR3 DNA reads TGTGCCAGCAGCCAAGCAGGGACTACCCGGGGCAATGAGCAGTTCTTC. This encodes CASSQAGTTRGNEQFF.